This TCR beta chain originates from a study of cytomegalovirus exposure and HLA in healthy donors. Study as a whole: As an earlier analysis found, roughly 170 million T cells yielded some 120 million unique TCR beta sequences.

A remark on this clone: What it binds is not known.

Primers for the PCR totalled 60 Vbeta and 13 Jbeta. Method: immunoSEQ multiplex PCR; TCRdb's copy keeps in-frame clones and lacks some. The listing contains around 65,000 clones. Findings and caveats of the study: What a later analysis showed was that several of the most significant clusters appeared linked to common viral pathogens.

Those who donated were healthy bone marrow donors. CDR3 length: 15 amino acids. J was trimmed by 4 bases and V by 4 bases; bases with no gene match: 1. CDR1 and CDR2 (germline): SGHTA, FQGTGA. The sequencing sample was made of PBMCs. This sequence originates from a boy aged 5 to 17 in good health and CMV-seronegative. The chain is built from TRBV7-3 and TRBJ2-1, with TRBD2 identical over 13 bases. The CDR3 is CASSWTSGSYNEQFF. The CDR3 DNA sequence: TGTGCCAGCAGCTGGACTAGCGGGAGTTACAATGAGCAGTTCTTC.